The 28 T cell receptor beta chains in this list originate from one sample, sequenced in a study of a mutant IDH1 vaccine in newly diagnosed glioma. Described time point: week 35, safety follow-up. Each vaccine dose was 300 ug of mutant IDH1 20-mer peptide, with topical imiquimod. Sequenced by immunoSEQ multiplex PCR; TCRdb stores in-frame clones only, minus some. The table has tens of thousands of clones, around 86% seen once; the top ten hold roughly 2%. These receptors' antigens are unknown. The sequenced sample was PBMCs, obtained from a glioma patient whose treatment included an IDH1 peptide vaccine. The source of these receptors is a man aged 30 to 39 with glioma.

This clone showed up just a few times. The genes are TRBV7-2 and TRBJ1-1; D not certain. Germline V lookup: CDR1 SGHTA, CDR2 FQGNSA. V dropped 8 bases and J dropped 1 base, with 11 bases sitting between them. This CDR3 is built from 13 residues. CDR3 nucleotide sequence: TGTGCCAGCTTGCGAGGGAGGAACACTGAAGCTTTCTTT. It is translated as CASLRGRNTEAFF.

V and J are TRBV27 and TRBJ2-2; D gene unclear. This CDR3 comprises 13 residues. V gave up 3 bases and J gave up 6 bases, with 8 bases separating them. Germline-derived CDR1 and CDR2 are MNHEY and SMNVEV (reference sequence). This CDR3 reads CASSFGRAGELFF. The CDR3 nucleotides are TGTGCCAGCAGTTTCGGGCGAGCCGGGGAGCTGTTTTTT.

The rearrangement uses TRBV28 and TRBJ1-5; TRBD1 matches at 7 bases. The CDR3 consists of 16 residues. Germline CDR1 and CDR2: MDHEN and SYDVKM. V gave up 8 bases and J gave up 1 base; unmatched junction bases: 11. The CDR3 nucleotides are TGTGCCAGCTGTTCACAAGGGGGCGCGAGCAATCAGCCCCAGCATTTT. This sequence encodes CASCSQGGASNQPQHF.

This clone occurred once. This chain joins TRBV4-2 and TRBJ1-1; possible D gene TRBD1, 6 bases. Germline values: CDR1 LGHNA, CDR2 YNFKEQ. This CDR3 is 16 amino acids long. Trimming stripped 2 bases from V and 5 bases from J, with 18 bases between. CDR3 residues: CASSQQGTRGDTEAFF. The DNA for the CDR3 is TGTGCCAGCAGCCAACAGGGGACCCGAGGAGATACTGAAGCTTTCTTT.

J is TRBJ2-1 and V is TRBV5-1; 10 nucleotides match TRBD2. J was trimmed by 4 bases and V by 0 bases; bases with no gene match: 7. Per the germline V gene, CDR1 is SGHRS and CDR2 is YFSETQ. The CDR3 length is 17 residues. CDR3 residues: CASSLATSGAPYNEQFF. For the CDR3, the DNA is TGCGCCAGCAGCTTGGCAACTAGCGGGGCCCCTTACAATGAGCAGTTCTTC.

The chain uses TRBV6-5 and TRBJ1-1; possible D gene TRBD1, 6 bases. Trimming shortened V by 1 base and J by 3 bases, and 9 bases separated the two germline ends. Germline V lookup: CDR1 MNHEY, CDR2 SVGAGI. The CDR3 loop spans 14 amino acids. CDR3 in DNA: TGTGCCAGCAGTTACTGGGGGCGGGACACTGAAGCTTTCTTT. This gives the protein CASSYWGRDTEAFF.

This clone was detected a few times. The rearrangement uses TRBV7-9 and TRBJ1-3; tentatively, D is TRBD1 (5 bases). Trimming removed 5 bases from V and 0 bases from J, with 14 bases in between. The CDR3 runs to 16 residues. Germline CDR1 reads SEHNR; CDR2 reads FQNEAQ (reference sequence). The CDR3 region is CASSPPGGTSGNTIYF. The CDR3 nucleotides are TGTGCCAGCAGCCCCCCCGGGGGGACCTCTGGAAACACCATATATTTT.

The J gene is TRBJ1-1, the V gene TRBV6-5; D remains ambiguous. The V gene's germline CDR1 is MNHEY and CDR2 SVGAGI. The V end lost 5 bases, the J end lost 9 bases, and 16 bases lay between the germline ends. The CDR3 runs 13 residues. CDR3 coding DNA: TGTGCCAGCAGTCCTTCTGGGAGATCAAAAGCTTTCTTT. Amino acids: CASSPSGRSKAFF.

This chain connects TRBV20-1 to TRBJ1-2, with D uncertain. The CDR3 extends over 10 amino acids. CDR1 is DFQATT and CDR2 is SNEGSKA in the germline V gene (reference sequence). V lost 1 base to trimming and J lost 10 bases, with 7 bases between them. The DNA for the CDR3 is TGCAGTGCTAGAGGCGGGAACTACACCTTC. Translating it yields CSARGGNYTF.

V and J are TRBV7-2 and TRBJ2-1; D remains unclear. V shed 2 bases and J shed 0 bases, with 14 bases lying between them. Looked up from germline, CDR1 is SGHTA and CDR2 is FQGNSA. CDR3 length: 17 amino acids. This CDR3 is CASSLIVRGASYNEQFF. The DNA for the CDR3 is TGTGCCAGCAGCTTAATCGTACGCGGAGCCTCCTACAATGAGCAGTTCTTC.

This clone has just one count. The rearrangement uses TRBV27 and TRBJ2-7, with a tentative D call TRBD2 (7 bases). The germline CDR1 and CDR2 sequences are MNHEY and SMNVEV (reference sequence). The CDR3 loop spans 14 amino acids. The V gene lost 10 bases and the J gene lost 6 bases, with 22 bases spanning the gap. The CDR3 bases are TGTGCCAACAGGGAGGGAAATTGTCGGTGCGAGCAGTACTTC. It specifies CANREGNCRCEQYF.

This chain connects TRBV7-2 to TRBJ2-3; a weak D match, TRBD2 (6 bases). Germline CDR1 and CDR2: SGHTA and FQGNSA. The CDR3 has 15 amino acids. Trimming shortened V by 0 bases and J by 8 bases, and 15 bases separated the two germline ends. CDR3 region: CASSLAPGGMGTQYF. For the CDR3, the DNA is TGTGCCAGCAGCTTAGCGCCAGGCGGGATGGGTACGCAGTATTTT.

V usage is TRBV5-8 and J usage is TRBJ2-4; D uncertain. The CDR3 is 14 residues long. Germline V gene lookup returns CDR1 SGHTS and CDR2 YDEGEE. V was pared by 8 bases and J by 1 base, with 13 bases between. CDR3 DNA: TGTGCCAGAACCGCCGTACCGGCCAAAAACATTCAGTACTTC. Encoded protein: CARTAVPAKNIQYF.

The chain couples TRBV2 to TRBJ2-3, with D perhaps assigned TRBD1 or TRBD2 (6 bases each). CDR3 length: 13 residues. Deletions cut 5 bases from V and 6 bases from J, with 12 bases between. Per germline, CDR1 SNHLY and CDR2 FYNNEI. The CDR3 loop reads CASSIGGMDTQYF. The CDR3 DNA sequence: TGTGCCAGCAGTATAGGGGGGATGGATACGCAGTATTTT.

The J gene is TRBJ1-1, the V gene TRBV28, with 7 bases fitting TRBD1. The CDR3 contains 15 residues. CDR1 MDHEN and CDR2 SYDVKM come from the germline V gene. V dropped 6 bases and J dropped 4; count of bases not matched to a gene: 11. The CDR3 DNA sequence: TGTGCCAGCAGAACTCATGACAGGGTGCCCACTGAAGCTTTCTTT. Translating gives CASRTHDRVPTEAFF.

This rearrangement joins TRBV9 to TRBJ2-7; 7 nucleotides align to TRBD1. CDR3 length equals 15 residues. J gave up 1 base and V 0 bases, and 4 bases lay outside the gene matches. Germline CDR1 SGDLS, CDR2 YYNGEE. The CDR3 sequence is CASSVASGGSYEQYF. The CDR3 coding sequence is TGTGCCAGCAGCGTAGCTTCAGGGGGTTCCTACGAGCAGTACTTC.

The chain is built from TRBV11-1 and TRBJ1-3; D is uncertain. The CDR3 sequence is 13 residues long. Trimming took 5 bases from V and 6 from J, leaving 11 bases between them. Germline values: CDR1 SGHAT, CDR2 FQDESV (reference sequence). The CDR3 spells CASSLGGVNTIYF. The CDR3 bases are TGTGCCAGCAGCCTCGGAGGAGTAAACACCATATATTTT.

V and J are TRBV29-1 and TRBJ2-2; 10 nucleotides align to TRBD2. CDR3 size: 17 residues. With V trimmed by 6 bases and J by 5 bases, 15 bases remained unmatched. Germline assignment: CDR1 SQVTM and CDR2 ANQGSEA. The CDR3, as DNA: TGCAGCGTCGCCAGCGGGGGGGAGGTGGGGATAACCGGGGAGCTGTTTTTT. As protein: CSVASGGEVGITGELFF.

The CDR3 protein is CASSSGGAGEYGYTF. CDR3 nucleotide sequence: TGTGCCAGCAGCTCCGGGGGAGCAGGGGAATATGGCTACACCTTC. The chain recombines TRBV7-8 with TRBJ1-2; D is possibly TRBD1 (6 bases). Trimming removed 4 bases at V and 5 bases at J, with 17 bases between. This CDR3 is 15 amino acids long. Germline-derived CDR1 and CDR2 are SGHVS and FQNEAQ. Combining the CDR3 with reference TRBV7-8 and TRBJ1-2 gives the whole variable domain GAGVSQSPRYKVAKRGQDVALRCDPISGHVSLFWYQQALGQGPEFLTYFQNEAQLDKSGLPSDRFFAERPEGSVSTLKIQRTQQEDSAVYLCASSSGGAGEYGYTFGSGTRLTVV.

This chain links TRBV9 with TRBJ1-4; the match to TRBD1 covers 9 bases. The germline V gene has CDR1 SGDLS and CDR2 YYNGEE. This CDR3 comprises 15 residues. V lost 4 bases to trimming and J lost 8 bases; unmatched junction nucleotides: 9. The CDR3 region has the DNA TGTGCCAGCAGCACCCGACAGGGACAGGGCGAAAAACTGTTTTTT. The encoded protein is CASSTRQGQGEKLFF.

This clone was seen just once. The J gene is TRBJ2-5, the V gene TRBV4-1, with 14 bases fitting TRBD2. V lost 4 bases and J lost 5; bases outside the gene matches: 12. This CDR3 spans 18 amino acids. CDR1 is MGHRA and CDR2 is YSYEKL in the germline V gene. The CDR3 DNA reads TGCGCCAGCAGCCCCTCCGGGACTAGCGGGAGAGGGCGGGAGACCCAGTACTTC. Translated, it gives CASSPSGTSGRGRETQYF.

This chain joins TRBV5-5 and TRBJ2-5; possibly TRBD2 for D (6 bases). The CDR3 loop spans 15 amino acids. Germline V CDR1 and CDR2: SGHKS, YYEKEE (reference sequence). V lost 0 bases and J lost 4, with 13 bases in between. CDR3 region: CASSLAAGRAETQYF. Written as DNA, the CDR3 is TGTGCCAGCAGCTTGGCAGCGGGCAGGGCAGAGACCCAGTACTTC.

The genes are TRBV19 and TRBJ1-3; 7 nucleotides agree with TRBD1. Germline V lookup: CDR1 LNHDA, CDR2 SQIVND (reference sequence). CDR3 size: 14 residues. V lost 6 bases to trimming and J lost 4 bases; unmatched junction nucleotides: 6. This CDR3 is CASRNTGEGNTIYF. The CDR3 nucleotides read TGTGCCAGTAGAAATACAGGGGAAGGAAACACCATATATTTT.

This chain connects TRBV4-3 to TRBJ2-2, with 8 nucleotides matching TRBD1. Per the germline V gene, CDR1 is LGHNA and CDR2 is YSLEER. CDR3 length: 17 amino acids. The trim removed 0 bases at V and 5 bases at J, leaving 8 bases unmatched. The CDR3 reads CASSQDRTGTMTGELFF. The CDR3 nucleotides are TGCGCCAGCAGCCAAGATAGGACAGGGACCATGACCGGGGAGCTGTTTTTT.

This clone has a single count. CDR3 bases: TGTGCCAGTAGTTGGGGACTAGCGGGGGGTGGCACAGATACGCAGTATTTT. Amino acids: CASSWGLAGGGTDTQYF. The chain is built from TRBV19 and TRBJ2-3, with 15 bases identical to TRBD2. V lost 5 bases to trimming and J lost 1 base; unmatched junction nucleotides: 4. CDR3 length: 17 amino acids. From germline, CDR1 is LNHDA and CDR2 SQIVND (reference sequence).

The V gene is TRBV30, the J gene TRBJ1-1; 7 nucleotides align to TRBD1. The germline gives CDR1 GTSNPN, CDR2 SVGIG (reference sequence). CDR3 size: 16 residues. V gave up 2 bases and J gave up 5 bases; unmatched junction bases: 14. CDR3 nucleotides: TGTGCCTGGAGTCTAAAACAGGGGAGAGGGTCGACTGAAGCTTTCTTT. Translation gives CAWSLKQGRGSTEAFF.

This clone was observed once. V gene TRBV18 combines with J gene TRBJ1-1, with TRBD1 matching 7 bases. Looked up from germline, CDR1 is KGHSH and CDR2 is LQKENI. With 10 bases clipped from V and 3 bases from J, the junction kept 8 bases outside the gene matches. The CDR3 runs 13 residues. The CDR3: CANQQGSDTEAFF. Here the CDR3 DNA reads TGTGCCAACCAACAGGGGAGCGACACTGAAGCTTTCTTT.

CDR3 residues: CASSHNRVGGYTF. The CDR3 DNA reads as TGCGCCAGCAGCCACAACAGGGTCGGGGGCTACACCTTC. The rearrangement uses TRBV4-1 and TRBJ1-2; possibly TRBD1 for D (6 bases). CDR3 size: 13 residues. V lost 3 bases, J lost 8 bases, and 13 bases lay in between. Germline lookup yields CDR1 MGHRA and CDR2 YSYEKL.